Given below is one T cell receptor beta chain in context. The table lists this clonotype with a few counts. This clone's antigen is unknown. No base quality information exists; no much larger clone differs at one position. This entry belongs to a study of naive and memory T cell subsets (dated by TCRdb to 2016 to 2017). Describing the broader study: According to the figure summarizing the samples, there were some ten blood donors, 7 tuberculin skin test biopsies and 3 saline control biopsies. Usually PCR2 was run as a SYBR Green qPCR and stopped at a set threshold, although low-input samples could use end-point PCR (approximately 6 cycles) instead. Results and caveats for the whole study, not just this receptor: The potential sensitivity of the RNA-based method to TCR transcript changes with T cell activation and differentiation was acknowledged.

Receptor libraries were prepared by 5' RACE. The ligated cDNA was amplified in four rounds of PCR with nested alpha and beta constant region primers together with the SP2 primer. TCR RNA was reverse transcribed with SuperScript IV using alpha and beta constant region primers for the blood and skin samples. An oligonucleotide carrying the Illumina SP2 primer and a UMI was ligated to the 3' end of the cDNA by means of T4 RNA ligase 1. To prevent hairpin formation, the 12-nucleotide UMI was made up of two random hexamers with an eight-base spacer between them. From the second PCR onward, the TCR alpha and beta chain libraries were handled separately, and dual indexing was used for multiplexing. After pooling, the indexed libraries were analyzed by capillary electrophoresis and sequenced on either an Illumina MiSeq or NextSeq. To boost base diversity and improve cluster recognition, PhiX DNA at about 4.5-8% was spiked into the libraries. Per the source publication's procedure: UMIs were extracted from read 2 by Demultiplexor and combined with the TCR sequence from read 1, and reads were split according to sample indices. Decombinator identified V and J genes and V-J junctions and gave each TCR a five-part identifier that included V and J deletions. Collapsinator used UMIs to correct sequencing errors and PCR amplification heterogeneity, yielding UMI-based abundance per TCR. Identifiers were converted to nucleotide sequence by CDR3Translator and translated to amino acids, and CDR3 regions were extracted on the basis of terminal motifs. After normalization to the amount of input RNA, error-corrected alpha and beta TCR counts from blood and skin were compared. TCRdb itself trimmed the public reads at Q25 with fastp, ran MiXCR and retained productive beta chains. Each entry merges the rows of one CDR3 protein and shows their most common DNA and genes. TCRdb's processing, not the authors' own work, is the source of the V and J calls. The sample profile shows 55,000 to 70,000 distinct CDR3 sequences; about 7.2% of them were found once. The top ten clones comprise more than 9.5% of the sample.

Per the germline V gene (reference sequence), LGHDT is the CDR1 and YNNKEL is the CDR2. Germline trimming amounts to 4 bases on V and 0 bases on J, with 8 as the count of junction bases outside the gene matches. Inclusive of the bounding cysteine and phenylalanine, the CDR3 is 17 residues long. Solely the CDR3 DNA is kept, with 51 bases framed from the first base. A robust, sensitive protocol for the amplification, sequencing and analysis of TCRs was described in the study, in which 3' ligation of a UMI-containing oligonucleotide to TCR cDNA was used. For whole blood analysis, approximately 2.4 ml of peripheral blood was collected from healthy adult volunteers into Tempus tubes, and RNA was extracted following the manufacturer's instructions. Total RNA was treated with RQ1 DNase, without cell sorting, prior to reverse transcription, with an input of roughly 1 to 1000 ng being targeted. To check how robust the pipeline was in samples where T cells make up a minority population, libraries were built from skin biopsies and whole blood.

This TCR came from a male donor in good health. The chain uses TRBV3-1 and TRBJ2-2, and 7 junctional nucleotides match TRBD2. Here the CDR3 is given as CASSPFREGPNTGELFF. The DNA is as follows: TGTGCCAGCAGCCCGTTTAGGGAGGGCCCGAACACCGGGGAGCTGTTTTTT.